Below, 32 T cell receptor beta chains from the same sample are listed, as sequenced in a study of identical twins. TCRdb redid the calling of the 5' RACE reads with MiXCR, one entry per CDR3 protein. Of approximately 210,000 distinct CDR3 sequences in the sample, about a sixth were seen once. A further study also used this sample, focusing on T cells expressing NK-cell markers.

Sequenced sample: CD8+ T cells sorted from blood. The receptors shown here come from a woman aged 18-29 years in good health.

The rearrangement links TRBV6-5 to TRBJ1-2; weak D call: TRBD1 (5 bases). V lost 0 bases to trimming and J lost 11 bases, with 16 bases between them. CDR1 is MNHEY and CDR2 is SVGAGI in the germline V gene. The CDR3 has 14 amino acids. This CDR3 reads CASSYSPGGVGYTF. CDR3 DNA sequence: TGTGCCAGCAGTTACTCCCCGGGGGGGGTAGGGTACACCTTC.

V gene TRBV19 combines with J gene TRBJ2-7, with TRBD2 identical over 9 bases. This CDR3 is 17 amino acids long. Looked up from germline, CDR1 is LNHDA and CDR2 is SQIVND (reference sequence). The trim removed 5 bases at V and 5 bases at J, leaving 16 bases unmatched. CDR3 nucleotides: TGTGCCAGTAGTGACCTACCTCCGGGACTAGCTACGCACGAGCAGTACTTC. Protein product: CASSDLPPGLATHEQYF.

The V and J genes are TRBV6-1 and TRBJ2-3; possibly TRBD1 for D (6 bases). V was trimmed by 7 bases and J by 6 bases, leaving 14 bases between them. Germline V lookup: CDR1 MNHNS, CDR2 SASEGT. The CDR3 sequence is 13 residues long. In nucleotides, the CDR3 is TGTGCCAGCATCGCCCCTGGGGGCGATACGCAGTATTTT. Protein sequence: CASIAPGGDTQYF.

This clonotype came up once. The chain recombines TRBV7-7 with TRBJ2-3; D is possibly TRBD1 or TRBD2 (5 bases each). Germline-derived CDR1 and CDR2 are SSHAT and FNYEAQ (reference sequence). The CDR3 extends over 13 amino acids. CDR3 nucleotides: TGTGCTAGCGCCGGGACGGACACAGATACGCAGTATTTT. Encoded protein: CASAGTDTDTQYF.

The CDR3 bases are TGCAGCACGAGGACAACCACTTACCAAGAGACCCAGTACTTC. Residues: CSTRTTTYQETQYF. This chain connects TRBV29-1 to TRBJ2-5; tentative D call: TRBD1 (5 bases). Trimming stripped 8 bases from V and 0 bases from J, with 16 bases between. Germline loops: CDR1 SQVTM, CDR2 ANQGSEA. This CDR3 contains 14 residues.

This clonotype came up a few times. This rearrangement joins TRBV3-1 to TRBJ2-1, with D maybe TRBD1 (5 bases). V was shortened by 1 base and J by 2 bases, with 15 bases between the two germline ends. CDR1 is LGHDT and CDR2 is YNNKEL in the germline V gene (reference sequence). This CDR3 is built from 17 residues. The CDR3 DNA reads as TGTGCCAGCAGCCAAGCAGGTGGGGCGGACACCTACAATGAGCAGTTCTTC. Its translation: CASSQAGGADTYNEQFF.

This clonotype was counted only a few times. This chain uses TRBV4-1 with TRBJ2-5; D is unresolved. CDR1 MGHRA and CDR2 YSYEKL come from the germline V gene. The ends were cut back, 0 bases at V and 2 bases at J, with 10 bases in the middle. This CDR3 has 15 residues. The CDR3 region is CASSQEVRQQETQYF. The CDR3 DNA is TGCGCCAGCAGCCAAGAGGTGCGGCAGCAAGAGACCCAGTACTTC.

The rearrangement uses TRBV4-3 and TRBJ2-7, with 7 bases fitting TRBD1. The V gene end was trimmed by 3 bases and the J gene end by 3 bases; junction bases not matched to a gene: 5. Germline V CDR1 and CDR2: LGHNA, YSLEER. This CDR3 is built from 14 residues. CDR3 bases: TGCGCCAGCAGCCACGAGACAGGGATCTACGAGCAGTACTTC. As protein: CASSHETGIYEQYF.

The rearrangement links TRBV11-2 to TRBJ2-7, with a weak D call TRBD1 (6 bases). The CDR3 is made up of 14 amino acids. From germline, CDR1 is SGHAT and CDR2 FQNNGV. The ends were cut back, 1 base at V and 7 bases at J, with 14 bases in the middle. The CDR3, as DNA: TGTGCCAGCAGCTTAGGCCCTACAGGGTGGGAGCAGTACTTC. This gives the protein CASSLGPTGWEQYF.

The rearrangement uses TRBV27 and TRBJ2-3, with 12 bases identical to TRBD2. There are 16 residues in the CDR3. Germline CDR1 and CDR2: MNHEY and SMNVEV (reference sequence). The junction had 5 bases not matched to a gene; V was cut back by 4 bases and J by 3 bases. In nucleotides, the CDR3 is TGTGCCAGCAGTTGGGGGACTAGCGGGCCTACAGATACGCAGTATTTT. Amino acids: CASSWGTSGPTDTQYF.

This clonotype was found a few times. V is TRBV9 and J is TRBJ2-1; TRBD2 matches at 7 bases. J gave up 12 bases and V 0 bases, and 3 bases lay outside the gene matches. The length of the CDR3 is 12 residues. Germline assignment: CDR1 SGDLS and CDR2 YYNGEE. The CDR3 nucleotides are TGTGCCAGCAGCGTAGGAGCGGGGTCGCAGTTCTTC. Protein sequence: CASSVGAGSQFF.

This clonotype came up a few times. CDR3 residues: CASSSWDRADQPQHF. DNA for the CDR3: TGTGCCAGCAGTTCGTGGGACAGGGCGGATCAGCCCCAGCATTTT. This chain connects TRBV6-5 to TRBJ1-5; 9 nucleotides agree with TRBD1. The germline V gene has CDR1 MNHEY and CDR2 SVGAGI. V gave up 4 bases and J gave up 5 bases; unmatched junction bases: 6. This CDR3 has 15 residues.

CDR3 DNA: TGCGCCAGCGCCCCTGGGACGGTTCACACAGATACGCAGTATTTT. Protein sequence: CASAPGTVHTDTQYF. The rearrangement joins TRBV5-1 to TRBJ2-3; perhaps D is TRBD1 or TRBD2 (5 bases each). Germline V gene lookup returns CDR1 SGHRS and CDR2 YFSETQ. The CDR3 contains 15 residues. V was cut by 7 bases and J by 2 bases, with 17 bases left in between.

This clonotype was counted ten times or more. V gene TRBV30 combines with J gene TRBJ1-1; no definite D call. V lost 0 bases, J lost 3 bases, and 5 bases lay in between. The CDR3 loop spans 12 amino acids. Germline CDR1 reads GTSNPN; CDR2 reads SVGIG (reference sequence). The CDR3 DNA reads as TGTGCCTGGAGTGTACTGGACACTGAAGCTTTCTTT. It is translated as CAWSVLDTEAFF.

V and J are TRBV4-3 and TRBJ2-1, with 9 bases aligning to TRBD2. This CDR3 has 16 amino acids. V trimming: 2 bases; J trimming: 6 bases; junction bases outside the gene matches: 8. Germline V gene sequence: CDR1 LGHNA, CDR2 YSLEER. The CDR3, as DNA: TGCGCCAGCAGCCAATCCAGCGGGGGGTTTTCCAATGAGCAGTTCTTC. It is translated as CASSQSSGGFSNEQFF.

This clonotype has only a few counts. The V call is TRBV27, the J call TRBJ2-1, with a tentative D call TRBD2 (5 bases). V lost 3 bases and J lost 5, with 23 bases in between. This CDR3 has 18 residues. The germline V gene encodes CDR1 MNHEY and CDR2 SMNVEV (reference sequence). The DNA for the CDR3 is TGTGCCAGCAGTTTGACGCCGGTAACCTCTTCTAGCAACAATGAGCAGTTCTTC. It translates to CASSLTPVTSSSNNEQFF.

This clonotype was detected only a few times. The V gene is TRBV6-1, the J gene TRBJ1-1; D call uncertain. The CDR3 has 15 amino acids. V was pared by 5 bases and J by 1 base, with 14 bases between. Germline V gene data show CDR1 as MNHNS and CDR2 as SASEGT. The CDR3 is CASSLDAGGNTEAFF. Here the CDR3 DNA reads TGTGCCAGCAGTCTGGACGCCGGTGGGAACACTGAAGCTTTCTTT.

This clonotype was found a few times. The V and J genes are TRBV12-3 or TRBV12-4 and TRBJ1-1, with D perhaps TRBD1 (5 bases). This CDR3 contains 13 residues. V was shortened by 4 bases and J by 1 base, with 7 bases between the two germline ends. CDR3 amino acids: CASSYTGNTEAFF. In DNA, the CDR3 is TGTGCCAGCAGTTATACAGGGAACACTGAAGCTTTCTTT.

In the case of this clonotype: A much larger clone differs by one base, so this may be a read error. The chain uses TRBV25-1 and TRBJ2-7, with D uncertain. Trimming took 3 bases from V and 3 from J, leaving 3 bases between them. CDR1 is MGHDK and CDR2 is SYGVNS in the germline V gene. The CDR3 spans 11 residues. The CDR3 here is CASSEYYEQYF. Written as DNA, the CDR3 is TGTGCCAGCAGTGAGTACTACGAGCAGTACTTC.

This clonotype was detected a few times. This chain connects TRBV5-4 to TRBJ2-1; TRBD2 matches at 7 bases. The CDR3 extends over 13 amino acids. With 4 bases clipped from V and 9 bases from J, the junction kept 7 bases outside the gene matches. Germline CDR1 SGHNT, CDR2 YYREEE (reference sequence). The CDR3 nucleotides are TGTGCCAGCAGCGGGACTAATCAGGGTGAGCAGTTCTTC. Translating gives CASSGTNQGEQFF.

This clonotype was picked up a small number of times. The CDR3 loop is CASSSATFGEQYF. In DNA, the CDR3 is TGTGCCAGCAGTTCCGCAACCTTTGGCGAGCAGTACTTC. The chain employs TRBV27 and TRBJ2-7; D ambiguous. The germline V gene encodes CDR1 MNHEY and CDR2 SMNVEV (reference sequence). The CDR3 has 13 amino acids. With 4 bases removed from V and 6 bases from J, the gap between germline ends came to 13 bases.

The V gene is TRBV12-3 or TRBV12-4, the J gene TRBJ1-3, with 7 bases fitting TRBD1. The CDR3 length is 14 residues. J gave up 2 bases and V 6 bases, and 4 bases lay outside the gene matches. The CDR3 bases are TGTGCCAGCAGAGGGGACAGAACTGGAAACACCATATATTTT. It translates to CASRGDRTGNTIYF.

The chain uses TRBV27 and TRBJ2-1; 9 bases map to TRBD2. J lost 3 bases, V lost 0 bases, and 0 bases had no gene match. The CDR3 spans 15 residues. In germline, CDR1 is MNHEY, CDR2 SMNVEV (reference sequence). DNA of the CDR3: TGTGCCAGCAGTTTATCTAGCGGGGGCTACAATGAGCAGTTCTTC. It encodes CASSLSSGGYNEQFF.

CDR3 sequence reads: CASSFRGLAGGPSLSSYNEQFF. The CDR3 DNA sequence: TGTGCCAGCAGTTTTCGGGGACTAGCGGGAGGGCCTTCCTTGAGCTCCTACAATGAGCAGTTCTTC. This chain connects TRBV27 to TRBJ2-1, with 16 bases aligning to TRBD2. The length of the CDR3 is 22 residues. Germline V gene lookup returns CDR1 MNHEY and CDR2 SMNVEV (reference sequence). V gave up 3 bases and J gave up 0 bases; unmatched junction bases: 14.

This clonotype has a count of ten or more. The rearrangement links TRBV5-1 to TRBJ2-1, with D unclear. The V gene lost 5 bases and the J gene lost 0 bases, with 12 bases spanning the gap. The CDR3 length is 15 residues. Germline assignment: CDR1 SGHRS and CDR2 YFSETQ. CDR3 residues: CASRYYGSSYNEQFF. Here the CDR3 DNA reads TGCGCCAGCAGGTACTATGGATCCTCCTACAATGAGCAGTTCTTC.

The genes are TRBV9 and TRBJ2-1; D is unresolved. Trimming left V 1 base short and J 10 bases short, with 6 bases between. The CDR3 is 11 amino acids. Germline V gene sequence: CDR1 SGDLS, CDR2 YYNGEE. Here the CDR3 DNA reads TGTGCCAGCAGCGTAAACGGGGAGCAGTTCTTC. Its protein product is CASSVNGEQFF.

This clonotype has more than one count but fewer than ten. This chain connects TRBV29-1 to TRBJ2-5, with 10 bases aligning to TRBD2. CDR3 length equals 14 residues. Looked up from germline, CDR1 is SQVTM and CDR2 is ANQGSEA. After removal of 3 bases from V and 5 bases from J, the junction contained 6 bases not matched to a gene. The CDR3 DNA reads as TGCAGCGTTGACGAGCGGGGGGGCCGCGAGACCCAGTACTTC. It is translated as CSVDERGGRETQYF.

This clonotype was seen a handful of times. V is TRBV9 and J is TRBJ2-7; D may match TRBD1 or TRBD2 (7 bases each). Germline V lookup: CDR1 SGDLS, CDR2 YYNGEE. Trimming took off 3 bases at V and 5 bases at J, with 9 bases between the two ends. This CDR3 region has 12 residues. Written as DNA, the CDR3 is TGTGCCAGCAGCGCAGGGGGGGACGAGCAGTACTTC. The encoded protein is CASSAGGDEQYF.

The chain combines TRBV5-1 with TRBJ1-1; D not certain. CDR1 is SGHRS and CDR2 is YFSETQ in the germline V gene. Between the trimmed V and J ends, which lost 0 bases and 1 base, there was a span of 7 bases. The CDR3 runs to 14 residues. CDR3 region: CASSLAWGNTEAFF. CDR3 sequence (DNA): TGCGCCAGCAGCTTGGCCTGGGGGAACACTGAAGCTTTCTTT. Using reference TRBV5-1 and TRBJ1-1 for the parts outside the CDR3, the full variable domain is KAGVTQTPRYLIKTRGQQVTLSCSPISGHRSVSWYQQTPGQGLQFLFEYFSETQRNKGNFPGRFSGRQFSNSRSEMNVSTLELGDSALYLCASSLAWGNTEAFFGQGTRLTVV.

This clonotype was recorded a few times. V and J are TRBV20-1 and TRBJ2-1; perhaps TRBD2 as D (6 bases). There are 14 residues in the CDR3. Per the germline V gene, CDR1 is DFQATT and CDR2 is SNEGSKA (reference sequence). Trimming cost V 7 bases and J 8 bases, with 21 bases left between them. This CDR3 reads CSGVGMRDGYEQFF. The CDR3 coding sequence is TGCAGTGGGGTTGGGATGCGGGATGGTTATGAGCAGTTCTTC.

The chain employs TRBV29-1 and TRBJ1-1; D remains unclear. The germline V and J ends were trimmed by 3 bases and 4 bases, with 3 bases remaining between them. The CDR3 totals 10 residues. Germline loops: CDR1 SQVTM, CDR2 ANQGSEA. The CDR3 nucleotides are TGCAGCGTTGAGGCCACTGAAGCTTTCTTT. Protein product: CSVEATEAFF.

This clonotype has a handful of counts. The V call is TRBV2, the J call TRBJ2-1; D may correspond to TRBD1 or TRBD2 (5 bases each). CDR1 is SNHLY, CDR2 FYNNEI, per germline. The CDR3 spans 12 residues. V lost 3 bases and J lost 7, with 7 bases in between. The CDR3 DNA is TGTGCCAGCAGTGATGAGGGGAATGAGCAGTTCTTC. Protein product: CASSDEGNEQFF.